This T cell receptor (beta chain) originates from a study of blood T cell repertoires in COVID-19. The CDR3 has 15 amino acids. Looked up from germline, CDR1 is LNHDA and CDR2 is SQIVND (reference sequence). V was clipped by 4 bases and J by 3 bases, with 16 bases between them. Sequencing used immunoSEQ multiplex PCR; TCRdb keeps in-frame clones, though not all of them. The profile shows fewer than 25,000 clones, approximately 86% of them singletons. This TCR came from a man aged 45-65 years with active COVID-19. V is TRBV19 and J is TRBJ2-7; possible D gene TRBD1, 6 bases. Sequencing was performed on peripheral blood. CDR3 amino acids: CASSKQGGNGYEQYF. The CDR3 DNA sequence: TGTGCCAGTAGTAAACAGGGTGGTAATGGCTACGAGCAGTACTTC.